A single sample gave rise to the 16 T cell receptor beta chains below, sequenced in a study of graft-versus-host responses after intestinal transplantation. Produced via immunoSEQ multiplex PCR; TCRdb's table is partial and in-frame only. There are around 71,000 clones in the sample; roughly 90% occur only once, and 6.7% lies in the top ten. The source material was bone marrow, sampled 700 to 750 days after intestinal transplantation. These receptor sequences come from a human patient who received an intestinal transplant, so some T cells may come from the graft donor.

The CDR3 spells CASSPSGDSSYNSPLHF. The DNA for the CDR3 is TGTGCCAGCTCACCATCAGGCGACAGCTCCTATAATTCACCCCTCCACTTT. V usage is TRBV18 and J usage is TRBJ1-6, with D perhaps TRBD1 (5 bases). The CDR3 runs to 17 residues. In germline, CDR1 is KGHSH, CDR2 LQKENI. Trimming took off 2 bases at V and 0 bases at J, with 11 bases between the two ends.

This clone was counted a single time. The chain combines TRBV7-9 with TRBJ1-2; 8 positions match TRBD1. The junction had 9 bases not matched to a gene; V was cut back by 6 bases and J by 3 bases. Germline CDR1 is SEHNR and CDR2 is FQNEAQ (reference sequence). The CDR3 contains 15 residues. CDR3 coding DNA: TGTGCCAGCAGTACGGCCAGGGGGCTCCACTATGGCTACACCTTC. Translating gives CASSTARGLHYGYTF.

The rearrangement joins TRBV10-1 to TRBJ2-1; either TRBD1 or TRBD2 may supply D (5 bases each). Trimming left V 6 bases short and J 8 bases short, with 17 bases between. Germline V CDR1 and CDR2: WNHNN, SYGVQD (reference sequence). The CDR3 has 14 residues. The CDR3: CASRSGLGSDEQFF. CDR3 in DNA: TGCGCCAGCAGATCGGGGCTTGGTAGCGATGAGCAGTTCTTC.

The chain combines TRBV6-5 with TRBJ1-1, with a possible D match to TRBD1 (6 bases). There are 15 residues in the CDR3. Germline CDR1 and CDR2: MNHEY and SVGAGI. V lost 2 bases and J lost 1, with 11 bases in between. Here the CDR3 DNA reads TGTGCCAGCAGTTACCCCGGACAGAGGAACACTGAAGCTTTCTTT. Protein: CASSYPGQRNTEAFF.

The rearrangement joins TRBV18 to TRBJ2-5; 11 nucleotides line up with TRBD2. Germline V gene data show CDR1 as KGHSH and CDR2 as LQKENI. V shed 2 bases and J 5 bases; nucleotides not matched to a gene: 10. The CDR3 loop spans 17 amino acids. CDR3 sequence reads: CASSPMNSGRARETQYF. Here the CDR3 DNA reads TGTGCCAGCTCACCAATGAATAGCGGGAGGGCCCGGGAGACCCAGTACTTC.

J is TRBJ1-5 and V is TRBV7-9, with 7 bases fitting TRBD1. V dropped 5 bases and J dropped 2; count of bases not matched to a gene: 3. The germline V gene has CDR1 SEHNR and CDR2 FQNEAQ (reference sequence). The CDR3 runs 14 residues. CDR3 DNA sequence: TGTGCCAGCAGCCTTGGACAGGGCAATCAGCCCCAGCATTTT. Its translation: CASSLGQGNQPQHF. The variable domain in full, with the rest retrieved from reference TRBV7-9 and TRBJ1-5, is DTGVSQNPRHKITKRGQNVTFRCDPISEHNRLYWYRQTLGQGPEFLTYFQNEAQLEKSRLLSDRFSAERPKGSFSTLEIQRTEQGDSAMYLCASSLGQGNQPQHFGDGTRLSIL.

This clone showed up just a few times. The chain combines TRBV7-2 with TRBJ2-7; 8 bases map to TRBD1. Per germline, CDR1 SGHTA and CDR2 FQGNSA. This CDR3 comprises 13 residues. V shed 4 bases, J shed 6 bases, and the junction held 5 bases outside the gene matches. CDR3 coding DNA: TGTGCCAGCAGCTGGACAGGGATCGGCGAGCAGTACTTC. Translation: CASSWTGIGEQYF.

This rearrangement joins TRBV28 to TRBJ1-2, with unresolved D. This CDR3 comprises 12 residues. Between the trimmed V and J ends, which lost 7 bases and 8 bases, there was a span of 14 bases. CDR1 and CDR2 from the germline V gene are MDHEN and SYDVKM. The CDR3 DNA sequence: TGTGCCAGCACGATAGGGAGCAGGGGCTACACCTTC. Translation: CASTIGSRGYTF.

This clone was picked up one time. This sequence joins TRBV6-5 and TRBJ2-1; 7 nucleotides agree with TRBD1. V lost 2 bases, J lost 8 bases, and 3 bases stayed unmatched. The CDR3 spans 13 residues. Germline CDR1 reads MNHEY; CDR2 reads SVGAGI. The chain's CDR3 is CASSYAQGYEQFF. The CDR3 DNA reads TGTGCCAGCAGTTACGCACAGGGGTATGAGCAGTTCTTC.

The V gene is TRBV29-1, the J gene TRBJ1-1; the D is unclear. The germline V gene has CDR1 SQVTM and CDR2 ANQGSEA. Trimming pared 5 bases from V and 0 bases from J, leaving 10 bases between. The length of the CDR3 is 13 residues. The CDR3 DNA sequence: TGCAGCGTTAGCCCACGATTGAACACTGAAGCTTTCTTT. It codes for CSVSPRLNTEAFF. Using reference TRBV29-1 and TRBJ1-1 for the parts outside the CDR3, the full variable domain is SAVISQKPSRDICQRGTSLTIQCQVDSQVTMMFWYRQQPGQSLTLIATANQGSEATYESGFVIDKFPISRPNLTFSTLTVSNMSPEDSSIYLCSVSPRLNTEAFFGQGTRLTVV.

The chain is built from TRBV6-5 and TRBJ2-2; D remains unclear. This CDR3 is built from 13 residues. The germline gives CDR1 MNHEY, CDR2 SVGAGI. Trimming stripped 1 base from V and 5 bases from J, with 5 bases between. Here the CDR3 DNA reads TGTGCCAGCAGTTACTTGAAGACCGGGGAGCTGTTTTTT. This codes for CASSYLKTGELFF.

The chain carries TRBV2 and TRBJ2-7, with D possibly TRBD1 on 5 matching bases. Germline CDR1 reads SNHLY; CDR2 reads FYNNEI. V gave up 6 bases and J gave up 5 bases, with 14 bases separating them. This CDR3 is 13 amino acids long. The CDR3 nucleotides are TGTGCCAGCAGAAAAAGACAGTTACACGAGCAGTACTTC. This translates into CASRKRQLHEQYF.

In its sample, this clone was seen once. This CDR3 reads CASSPPGGSKAAQYF. CDR3 DNA sequence: TGTGCCAGCAGTCCTCCCGGCGGCAGTAAAGCGGCCCAGTACTTC. This chain joins TRBV27 and TRBJ2-5, with a weak D call TRBD2 (5 bases). Germline lookup yields CDR1 MNHEY and CDR2 SMNVEV (reference sequence). V was cut by 5 bases and J by 9 bases, with 22 bases left in between. This CDR3 comprises 15 residues.

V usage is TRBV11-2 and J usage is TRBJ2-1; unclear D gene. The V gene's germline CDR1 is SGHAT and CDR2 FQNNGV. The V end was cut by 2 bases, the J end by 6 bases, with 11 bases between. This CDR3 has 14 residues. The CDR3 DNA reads TGTGCCAGCAGCTTATTCGGGCCAGCCAATGAGCAGTTCTTC. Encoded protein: CASSLFGPANEQFF.

The CDR3 region has the DNA TGCGCCAGCAGTGAGTTCGGGACAGGTAGTAGCAATCAGCCCCAGCATTTT. This translates into CASSEFGTGSSNQPQHF. The chain is built from TRBV10-2 and TRBJ1-5, with 8 bases lining up with TRBD1. The CDR3 totals 17 residues. Germline loops: CDR1 WSHSY, CDR2 SAAADI. V dropped 1 base and J dropped 0; count of bases not matched to a gene: 5.

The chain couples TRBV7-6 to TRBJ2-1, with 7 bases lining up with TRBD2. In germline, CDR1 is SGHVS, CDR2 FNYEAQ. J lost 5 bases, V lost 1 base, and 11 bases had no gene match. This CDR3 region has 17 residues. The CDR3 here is CASSLEQAGSYDNEQFF. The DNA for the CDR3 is TGTGCCAGCAGCTTAGAGCAAGCGGGGTCCTATGACAATGAGCAGTTCTTC.